This T cell receptor beta chain was found in a study of blood T cell repertoires in COVID-19 (dated by TCRdb to 2018 to 2021). Regarding the study in general: Collaborator samples came from the United States, Italy and Spain and covered acute and convalescent phases of COVID-19. The repertoires were released in a freely available public database meant as a resource for research on the immune response to SARS-CoV-2. Samples came from the ongoing ImmuneRACE study (first 160 participants) plus 1,254 subjects from 6 global collaborators. The sample metadata nearly always contained a de-identified subject ID, COVID-19 status, age in years and sex. The prospective study material was composed of cDNA or gDNA derived from T cells, B-cell-depleted T cells, or PBMCs. Deeply sampled blood TCRbeta repertoires from subjects exposed to, actively infected with, or recovered from COVID-19 were included in the dataset. HLA class I and class II types, where available, came from metadata supplied by the sample provider rather than from assay-based typing. The paper's findings and limits, for the study overall: Clinical and demographic metadata were provided uncurated, with the amount varying by source and participant.

Comments on this clone: Its antigen is still unknown. The input lacks base qualities; no much larger clone sits a single base away.

TCRbeta CDR3 regions were amplified from genomic DNA using the immunoSEQ Assay, a bias-controlled multiplex PCR. As for the authors' bioinformatics: Nucleated cell counts per sample were estimated from amplification of reference gene primers within the assay. Sequence reads were collapsed and filtered to measure the absolute abundance of every unique TCRbeta CDR3 rearrangement. For each sample, productive Simpson clonality was calculated by taking the square root of Simpson's diversity index across productive rearrangements. The source is immuneACCESS, and TCRdb retained only in-frame sequences with V and J called. Part of the clones is not carried over; for the studies checked, unresolved V genes explain less than half of this, and the remainder is unexplained. V and J calls and clone size are those listed in that table; D and trimming were worked out from the DNA. The sample has 400,000 to 500,000 clones on record, roughly 90% of them singletons. Jointly, the top ten make up roughly 1.9% of the sample.

V is pared back by 2 bases and J by 2 bases, with 10 bases lying between the germline termini. According to the germline V gene, CDR1 reads MNHEY and CDR2 reads SVGAGI. The CDR3 measures 14 amino acids from cysteine to phenylalanine. Kept here is only the CDR3 DNA, which spans 42 bases and is read in frame from base 1. Enrolling through a virtual design, the prospective study's participants ranged in age from roughly 18 to 90 years and lived across some 23 United States geographic areas. In the prospective study, cohorts were assigned on the basis of participant-reported clinical history obtained from a screening survey and a study questionnaire. Recovered participants in ImmuneRACE Cohort 3 were defined as having two consecutive negative NP/OP PCR tests, clearance from a healthcare professional, or resolution of symptoms. Mobile phlebotomists in the prospective study collected whole blood, serum and a nasopharyngeal or oropharyngeal swab from every participant. Additional blood draws and questionnaires over an approximately two-month period could optionally be provided by prospective study participants. Before DNA extraction, blood samples from the prospective study were shipped at room temperature or frozen.

The receptor's source is a middle-aged woman who had recovered from COVID-19. Sequenced: PBMCs or T cells enriched from blood (not recorded which). The chain employs TRBV6-5 and TRBJ2-7; the D segment cannot be called with confidence. The CDR3 region reads CASSYAPVPYEQYF. Here is the DNA: TGTGCCAGCAGTTACGCCCCGGTACCCTACGAGCAGTACTTC.